This T cell receptor (beta chain) was found in a study of T cells in Graves' hyperthyroidism and ophthalmopathy (dated by TCRdb to between 2017 and 2020). For the study in its entirety: Peripheral blood was collected at initial diagnosis, before any treatment. To identify TCR V-J signatures that set the groups apart, the researchers used a discovery cohort of 100 patients, made up of approximately 43 with Graves' ophthalmopathy and 55 to 65 with stable Graves' hyperthyroidism. Following sampling, methimazole starting at 30 mg daily was given to hyperthyroidism patients, and high-dose intravenous methylprednisolone was given to ophthalmopathy patients. The 75 to 100 discovery patients were divided at random into training and test sets in a 7:3 ratio. The paper describes TCR Vbeta CDR3 sequencing of around 130 peripheral blood samples, made up of some 40 ophthalmopathy patients, 70 to 75 hyperthyroidism patients and about 17 progressor patients. Thyroid tissue and blood T-cell repertoires from six Graves' hyperthyroidism patients were also compared in the study. An independent validation cohort of under 20 hyperthyroidism patients and 17 patients who later progressed to ophthalmopathy tested prospective prediction of ophthalmopathy. Overall study results and their limits: No statistical method was used to set the sample size in advance, and investigators knew the group allocation. Most expanded thyroid clonotypes (frequency above 0.001) were also detected in blood, a finding suggesting that blood repertoires may reflect thyroid immune responses. In validation, the model predicted progression to ophthalmopathy with 65% to 71% sensitivity and approximately 78% specificity, a median of approximately 6.5 months before onset. A model built on a 13 V-J signature distinguished ophthalmopathy from stable hyperthyroidism, reaching roughly 88% sensitivity and under 84% specificity in cross-validation and 80%/75% in testing.

This clonotype was counted a few times. What antigen it recognizes has not been identified. Nothing much larger sits one base from this clone, and base qualities are not available. The germline V gene sets CDR1 to SGHTA and CDR2 to FQGNSA. Trimming costs V 1 base and J 4 bases, and their ends lie 16 bases apart. The CDR3 measures 16 amino acids from cysteine to phenylalanine. Kept here is only the CDR3 DNA, which spans 48 bases and is read in frame from base 1. The TCR beta CDR3 regions were amplified from RNA transcripts. For the first round of RT-PCR on the TCR CDR3, the HTBI primer set was used together with the Qiagen OneStep RT-PCR kit. A second multiplex PCR round built the libraries, followed by size selection and purification. The libraries were sequenced on an Illumina HiSeq2000 using paired-end 100 bp reads. Per the original workflow: Raw data were processed with SOAPnuke, discarding reads with adapters, uncalled bases, mean Phred below 15, or no exact constant-primer or identifier match. COPE v1.2.5 was used to merge the high-quality paired reads, and each unique nucleotide sequence was defined as a clonotype. MiTCR v1.1 was used to align the clonotypes against IMGT TRBV, TRBD and TRBJ reference segments. The analysis was restricted to V-J combinations with a frequency above 0.0001, which together covered just over 98% of the repertoires. A TCS score was defined as the ratio of F50 (clonal expansion) to E x V (chaos), with BLOSUM62-based TCRdist applied between CDR3 peptides within each V-J. Welch's t-statistics and random forest reduced roughly 540 V-J features to fewer than 15, which were used in a naive Bayes classifier (R e1071). Clones were called with MiXCR by TCRdb after fastp trimmed the public reads at Q25, and only in-frame beta chains were retained. Every distinct CDR3 protein forms one entry, paired with its most common genes and DNA. The V and J calls and clone size are TCRdb's, not the authors'. The table for this sample lists 500,000 to 550,000 distinct CDR3 sequences; about 20% of them were counted only once. Roughly 44% of the sample rests with the top ten.

Ophthalmopathy patients had moderately to severely active disease, Clinical Activity Score of at least 3, NOSPECS grade of at least 4, and duration under 3 months. Exclusion was applied to patients with uncontrolled infections, other autoimmune diseases, pregnancy or lactation. Diagnoses were established on the basis of clinical symptoms, serum thyroxine and TRAb, thyroid ultrasound, and orbital computed tomography. PBMCs were isolated from more than 9 ml of fresh peripheral blood by Ficoll-Paque density gradient centrifugation. Total RNA was extracted with Trizol reagent, and quality was checked on an Agilent 2100 Bioanalyzer.

The rearrangement combines TRBV7-2 with TRBJ1-1; D gene: possibly TRBD1, on 5 matching bases. The sequence came from a man in his forties with Graves' ophthalmopathy. The sample comprised blood. The CDR3 reads CASSLGDRPLRTEAFF. Here is the DNA: TGTGCCAGCAGCTTAGGGGACCGACCCCTGCGCACTGAAGCTTTCTTT.